This TCR beta chain was profiled in a study of T cells in Graves' hyperthyroidism and ophthalmopathy. Regarding the study as a whole: Clonotypes that were expanded in thyroid above 0.001 mostly appeared in blood too.

Every diagnosis used clinical symptoms, serum thyroxine and TRAb, thyroid ultrasound and orbital computed tomography. This CDR3 is built from 15 residues. CDR1 is MDHEN and CDR2 is SYDVKM in the germline V gene. V lost 4 bases and J lost 3, with 13 bases in between. RNA transcripts gave rise to amplified TCR beta CDR3 regions. HTBI primers were used for first-round RT-PCR of the TCR CDR3. TCRdb re-called the multiplex PCR reads through MiXCR, storing one row per CDR3 protein. The sample gives 470,000 or so distinct CDR3 sequences, roughly 20% of which show up once; more than 20% is in the top ten. This clonotype was counted many times. Its antigen remains unknown.

The sample taken for sequencing was blood. The sequence was obtained from a man between 18 and 29 years old with Graves' hyperthyroidism. V is TRBV28 and J is TRBJ1-5, with TRBD1 as a possible D gene (6 bases). In DNA form, the CDR3 reads TGTGCCAGCAGTTACACAGGGAATTACAATCAGCCCCAGCATTTT. It codes for CASSYTGNYNQPQHF.